A selection of T cell receptor beta chains follows, all from one sample in a study of cytomegalovirus exposure and HLA in healthy donors. Here immunoSEQ multiplex PCR was the method, and the copy in TCRdb shows in-frame clones only, minus some. The profile covers approximately 110,000 clones, with 76% appearing a single time and 1.9% taken by the ten largest. Sample: PBMCs. These receptors all stem from a man aged 50 or older in good health and CMV-seronegative. Both conserved end residues are part of each CDR3. Fields, in order: V gene, D gene, J gene, clone size, CDR3 protein, CDR3 DNA. D genes are given only for firm matches. Rows give clone size only sometimes, using once, few, many, or a class for an expanded clone.

v_gene: TRBV5-1
d_gene: TRBD2
j_gene: TRBJ2-5
abundance: NA
CDR3aa: CASSLRGRGGGETQYF
CDR3nt: TGCGCCAGCAGCTTGCGAGGACGGGGGGGTGGAGAGACCCAGTACTTC

v_gene: TRBV11-2
d_gene: NA
j_gene: TRBJ1-4
abundance: few
CDR3aa: CASSLRLREKLFF
CDR3nt: TGTGCCAGCAGCTTACGACTTCGAGAAAAACTGTTTTTT

v_gene: TRBV4-1
d_gene: NA
j_gene: TRBJ1-6
abundance: few
CDR3aa: CASSPRSRVEWFDSPLHF
CDR3nt: TGCGCCAGCAGCCCCCGGTCGCGGGTGGAGTGGTTCGATTCACCCCTCCACTTT

v_gene: TRBV15
d_gene: TRBD1
j_gene: TRBJ1-3
abundance: NA
CDR3aa: CATSTETGSGNTIYF
CDR3nt: TGTGCCACCAGCACGGAGACAGGGTCTGGAAACACCATATATTTT

v_gene: TRBV10-3
d_gene: TRBD1
j_gene: TRBJ1-2
abundance: few
CDR3aa: CAINRDSYGYTF
CDR3nt: TGTGCCATAAACCGGGACAGCTATGGCTACACCTTC

v_gene: TRBV4-1
d_gene: NA
j_gene: TRBJ2-2
abundance: NA
CDR3aa: CASSQVPYTGELFF
CDR3nt: TGCGCCAGCAGCCAAGTCCCTTACACCGGGGAGCTGTTTTTT

v_gene: TRBV2
d_gene: NA
j_gene: TRBJ1-5
abundance: once
CDR3aa: CASQGRNQPQHF
CDR3nt: TGTGCCAGCCAGGGGCGAAATCAGCCCCAGCATTTT

v_gene: TRBV7-9
d_gene: NA
j_gene: TRBJ1-5
abundance: NA
CDR3aa: CASSLEQANQPQHF
CDR3nt: TGTGCCAGCAGCTTAGAGCAGGCTAATCAGCCCCAGCATTTT

v_gene: TRBV5-1
d_gene: NA
j_gene: TRBJ2-1
abundance: few
CDR3aa: CASSLLRGSSELSSYNEQFF
CDR3nt: TGCGCCAGCAGCTTGCTCAGGGGTAGCTCGGAGCTTAGCTCCTACAATGAGCAGTTCTTC

v_gene: TRBV10-3
d_gene: NA
j_gene: TRBJ1-5
abundance: NA
CDR3aa: CAISESLAGDQPQHF
CDR3nt: TGTGCCATCAGTGAGTCGTTGGCAGGGGATCAGCCCCAGCATTTT

v_gene: TRBV4-1
d_gene: NA
j_gene: TRBJ2-1
abundance: NA
CDR3aa: CASSQLNYNEQFF
CDR3nt: TGCGCCAGCAGCCAACTAAACTACAATGAGCAGTTCTTC

v_gene: TRBV30
d_gene: TRBD1
j_gene: TRBJ1-6
abundance: NA
CDR3aa: CACSTGVSSPLHF
CDR3nt: TGTGCCTGCTCGACAGGGGTGAGTTCACCCCTCCACTTT

v_gene: TRBV5-4
d_gene: TRBD2
j_gene: TRBJ2-7
abundance: few
CDR3aa: CASSGGLAGGSAYEQYF
CDR3nt: TGTGCCAGCAGCGGGGGACTAGCGGGGGGGAGCGCCTACGAGCAGTACTTC